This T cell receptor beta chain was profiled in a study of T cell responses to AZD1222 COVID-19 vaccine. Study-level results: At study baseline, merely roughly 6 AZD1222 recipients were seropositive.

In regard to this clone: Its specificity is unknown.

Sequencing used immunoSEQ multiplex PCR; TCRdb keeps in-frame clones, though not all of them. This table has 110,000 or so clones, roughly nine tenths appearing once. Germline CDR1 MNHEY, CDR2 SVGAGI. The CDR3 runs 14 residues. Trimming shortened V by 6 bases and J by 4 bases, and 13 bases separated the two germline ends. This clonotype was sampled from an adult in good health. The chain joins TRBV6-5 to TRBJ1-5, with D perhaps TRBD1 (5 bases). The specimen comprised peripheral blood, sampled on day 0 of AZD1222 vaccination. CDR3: CASRAGTINQPQHF. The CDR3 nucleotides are TGTGCCAGCAGGGCGGGGACCATTAATCAGCCCCAGCATTTT.